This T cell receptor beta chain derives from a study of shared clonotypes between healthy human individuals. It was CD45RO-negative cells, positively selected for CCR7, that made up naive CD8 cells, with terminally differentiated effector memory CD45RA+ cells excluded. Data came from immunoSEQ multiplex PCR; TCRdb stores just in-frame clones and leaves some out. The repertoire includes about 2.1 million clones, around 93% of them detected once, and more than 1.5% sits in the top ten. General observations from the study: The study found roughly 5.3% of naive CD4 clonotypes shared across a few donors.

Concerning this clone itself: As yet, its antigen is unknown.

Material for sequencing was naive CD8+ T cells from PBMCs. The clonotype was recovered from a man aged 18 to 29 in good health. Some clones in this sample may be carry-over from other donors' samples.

The chain's CDR3 is CASSSRAGQDVNYGYTF. In nucleotides, the CDR3 is TGTGCCAGCAGCTCACGCGCCGGACAGGATGTTAACTATGGCTACACCTTC. The chain links TRBV11-2 to TRBJ1-2; 7 nucleotides line up with TRBD1. CDR3 size: 17 residues. Germline assignment: CDR1 SGHAT and CDR2 FQNNGV. Trimming cost V 4 bases and J 1 base; bases outside gene matches: 12.